The T cell receptor beta chain under discussion was sequenced for a study of T cell changes during pregnancy in multiple sclerosis (dated by TCRdb to between 2018 and 2020). In the study overall: The study looked at changes in the T cell repertoire across pregnancy in women with multiple sclerosis.

From its cysteine to its phenylalanine, the CDR3 spans 15 amino acids. Just the 45-base CDR3 DNA is kept, in frame starting at base 1. V and J lose 2 bases and 4 bases, and a span of 14 bases separates them. The germline V gene encodes CDR1 LNHNV and CDR2 YYDKDF (reference sequence). To note about this clone: The specificity of this receptor is unknown. Base quality data are lacking; no much larger clone is found one base away.

Library preparation used the immunoSEQ multiplex PCR assay. In its TCRdb copy, this immuneACCESS table keeps in-frame sequences only and misses some clones. Where compared with another copy, unresolved V genes explain less than half of these, and the others have no known cause. The sample table holds under 130,000 clones, of which approximately 90% were seen once. The top ten hold around 3.2% of the sample. This receptor was obtained from a female donor with multiple sclerosis, enrolled in a pregnancy study. The chain is assembled from TRBV15 and TRBJ1-1; the D gene is perhaps TRBD1, on 6 matching bases. Sequences were derived from peripheral blood, sampled after pregnancy. The DNA sequence is TGTGCCACCAGCAGATCCAGGGGCCCTAGCACTGAAGCTTTCTTT. This sequence encodes CATSRSRGPSTEAFF.